A single sample gave rise to the 28 T cell receptor beta chains below, sequenced in a study of shared clonotypes between healthy human individuals. Profiling relied on immunoSEQ multiplex PCR, and the TCRdb table lists in-frame clones only, not all of them. The data show millions of clones, roughly 92% seen once. What was sequenced was naive CD4+ T cells sorted from blood. The sample's subset: CD45RA+ positively selected. The receptors stem from a man younger than 35 in good health.

A single count supports this clone. V gene TRBV6-1 combines with J gene TRBJ1-2, with D hard to call. CDR3 length equals 12 residues. Trimming removed 2 bases at V and 7 bases at J, with 8 bases between. The germline gives CDR1 MNHNS, CDR2 SASEGT. The CDR3 region has the DNA TGTGCCAGCAGTGAATCCGTGGGTGGCTACACCTTC. The encoded protein is CASSESVGGYTF.

The rearrangement uses TRBV30 and TRBJ2-1; the D is unclear. With 2 bases removed from V and 10 bases from J, the gap between germline ends came to 12 bases. Germline CDR1 is GTSNPN and CDR2 is SVGIG (reference sequence). The CDR3 is 12 amino acids. CDR3 in amino acids: CAWSLLYMEQFF. CDR3 in DNA: TGTGCCTGGAGTCTACTATACATGGAGCAGTTCTTC.

This clone was seen only a few times. The chain is built from TRBV10-2 and TRBJ1-1; tentatively, D is TRBD1 (6 bases). The germline CDR1 and CDR2 sequences are WSHSY and SAAADI. This CDR3 has 13 residues. Trimming cost V 8 bases and J 5 bases, with 15 bases left between them. The CDR3 DNA reads TGCGCCAGCCTACTCGGGGGGCTGACTGAAGCTTTCTTT. This translates into CASLLGGLTEAFF.

This CDR3 is CASSVKSSYNSPLHF. The CDR3 DNA follows: TGTGCCAGCAGCGTAAAGAGCTCCTATAATTCACCCCTCCACTTT. The chain couples TRBV2 to TRBJ1-6, with no clear D. Germline V gene data show CDR1 as SNHLY and CDR2 as FYNNEI. CDR3 length: 15 amino acids. The ends were cut back, 6 bases at V and 0 bases at J, with 9 bases in the middle.

This chain links TRBV5-6 with TRBJ2-7, with 11 bases lining up with TRBD2. The CDR3 totals 15 residues. With 4 bases clipped from V and 1 base from J, the junction kept 4 bases outside the gene matches. Germline V gene data show CDR1 as SGHDT and CDR2 as YYEEEE. The CDR3 sequence is CASSRGTSGSYEQYF. CDR3 nucleotide sequence: TGTGCCAGCAGCAGAGGGACTAGCGGTTCCTACGAGCAGTACTTC.

The chain links TRBV20-1 to TRBJ1-2; D not resolved. Trimming cost V 3 bases and J 6 bases, with 8 bases left between them. The germline CDR1 and CDR2 sequences are DFQATT and SNEGSKA (reference sequence). This CDR3 has 11 residues. The CDR3 region is CSASIQDGYTF. CDR3 sequence (DNA): TGCAGTGCTAGTATTCAGGATGGCTACACCTTC.

This clone was counted between two and nine times. The chain uses TRBV7-6 and TRBJ1-2; 7 bases match TRBD1. The junction had 5 bases not matched to a gene; V was cut back by 5 bases and J by 2 bases. Germline lookup yields CDR1 SGHVS and CDR2 FNYEAQ. The CDR3 contains 14 residues. CDR3 DNA sequence: TGTGCCAGCAGCGCAGAACAGGGGAACTATGGCTACACCTTC. This codes for CASSAEQGNYGYTF.

The rearrangement links TRBV4-3 to TRBJ2-7; D may be TRBD2 (6 bases). The CDR3 loop spans 17 amino acids. Germline values: CDR1 LGHNA, CDR2 YSLEER. Deletions cut 1 base from V and 1 base from J, with 17 bases between. This CDR3 reads CASSQGYTGVSSYEQYF. CDR3 nucleotides: TGCGCCAGCAGCCAAGGCTATACGGGAGTGTCATCCTACGAGCAGTACTTC.

V is TRBV10-3 and J is TRBJ2-5, with TRBD1 identical over 7 bases. This CDR3 has 12 amino acids. The V gene end was trimmed by 3 bases and the J gene end by 13 bases; junction bases not matched to a gene: 8. CDR1 and CDR2 (germline): ENHRY, SYGVKD. DNA of the CDR3: TGTGCCATCAGTGATTTGGGACAGCCTTCGTACTTC. Protein product: CAISDLGQPSYF.

CDR3 DNA: TGTGCCAGCAGTTACACACCGGGACTAAGATACGAGCAGTACTTC. Translating gives CASSYTPGLRYEQYF. The chain joins TRBV6-5 to TRBJ2-7, with 7 bases lining up with TRBD2. The germline gives CDR1 MNHEY, CDR2 SVGAGI. CDR3 length equals 15 residues. The trim removed 2 bases at V and 4 bases at J, leaving 8 bases unmatched.

The genes are TRBV5-6 and TRBJ2-7; 7 nucleotides line up with TRBD1. The junction had 4 bases not matched to a gene; V was cut back by 5 bases and J by 2 bases. CDR1 is SGHDT and CDR2 is YYEEEE in the germline V gene. The length of the CDR3 is 13 residues. Written as DNA, the CDR3 is TGTGCCAGCAGAACCGGGACAGCCTACGAGCAGTACTTC. Translating gives CASRTGTAYEQYF.

The rearrangement uses TRBV14 and TRBJ1-6; possible D gene TRBD1, 5 bases. Germline V gives CDR1 SGHDN, CDR2 FVKESK. V gave up 1 base and J gave up 5 bases, with 9 bases separating them. The CDR3 contains 15 residues. This CDR3 reads CASSQAGPNNSPLHF. The CDR3 DNA reads TGTGCCAGCAGCCAAGCAGGGCCTAATAATTCACCCCTCCACTTT.

The chain carries TRBV29-1 and TRBJ2-3, with 10 bases lining up with TRBD1. CDR1 SQVTM and CDR2 ANQGSEA come from the germline V gene. The CDR3 is 15 residues long. V shed 8 bases, J shed 1 base, and the junction held 9 bases outside the gene matches. DNA for the CDR3: TGCAGCATCAATCTCGGGACAGGGGGCACAGATACGCAGTATTTT. Its translation is CSINLGTGGTDTQYF.

The rearrangement uses TRBV6-1 and TRBJ1-4; 7 bases match TRBD1. Germline CDR1 and CDR2: MNHNS and SASEGT. After removal of 6 bases from V and 8 bases from J, the junction contained 9 bases not matched to a gene. The CDR3 covers 14 residues. The CDR3 DNA follows: TGTGCCAGCAGCCGCGCCGGGACAGTCGAAAAACTGTTTTTT. Translation: CASSRAGTVEKLFF.

V and J are TRBV6-5 and TRBJ2-7; 8 bases agree with TRBD1. V shed 8 bases and J 2 bases; nucleotides not matched to a gene: 8. Germline V lookup: CDR1 MNHEY, CDR2 SVGAGI. This CDR3 has 14 amino acids. This CDR3 reads CASHSGDRPYEQYF. CDR3 bases: TGTGCCAGCCACTCGGGGGACAGGCCCTACGAGCAGTACTTC.

Written as DNA, the CDR3 is TGTGCCAGCAGCCATCCTATACCTAAGGACAGGATAACCGGGGAGCTGTTTTTT. Protein sequence: CASSHPIPKDRITGELFF. The chain employs TRBV7-2 and TRBJ2-2; 7 nucleotides line up with TRBD1. This CDR3 is built from 18 residues. Germline V gives CDR1 SGHTA, CDR2 FQGNSA. V dropped 5 bases and J dropped 5; count of bases not matched to a gene: 17.

The chain carries TRBV11-3 and TRBJ2-5; TRBD2 is a possible D gene (5 bases). Germline CDR1 reads SGHNT; CDR2 reads YENEEA. V dropped 4 bases and J dropped 5 bases, with 11 bases sitting between them. This CDR3 has 13 amino acids. CDR3 residues: CASSSGKPETQYF. CDR3 sequence (DNA): TGTGCCAGCAGCTCGGGGAAACCGGAGACCCAGTACTTC. Full variable domain (remainder filled in from reference TRBV11-3 and TRBJ2-5): EAGVVQSPRYKIIEKKQPVAFWCNPISGHNTLYWYLQNLGQGPELLIRYENEEAVDDSQLPKDRFSAERLKGVDSTLKIQPAELGDSAVYLCASSSGKPETQYFGPGTRLLVL.

This clone was seen a single time. The chain couples TRBV5-4 to TRBJ2-3; 7 bases agree with TRBD2. Trimming took 5 bases from V and 4 from J; bases not matched to a gene: 4. CDR1 SGHNT and CDR2 YYREEE come from the germline V gene (reference sequence). The CDR3 is 13 residues long. The chain's CDR3 is CASSRSGADTQYF. The CDR3 DNA reads as TGTGCCAGCAGTCGGAGCGGGGCAGATACGCAGTATTTT.

The V call is TRBV2, the J call TRBJ2-7; D possibly matches TRBD1 or TRBD2 (5 bases each). The CDR3 length is 13 residues. V was pared by 8 bases and J by 3 bases, with 14 bases between. Germline CDR1 reads SNHLY; CDR2 reads FYNNEI. CDR3 protein: CASRVGVGYEQYF. DNA of the CDR3: TGTGCCAGCCGGGTGGGGGTTGGCTACGAGCAGTACTTC.

J is TRBJ1-1 and V is TRBV5-6; the match to TRBD1 covers 7 bases. Germline loops: CDR1 SGHDT, CDR2 YYEEEE. Trimming at V came to 5 bases and at J to 4 bases, leaving 8 bases not matched to a gene. This CDR3 contains 14 residues. CDR3 region: CASSSHRGPTEAFF. In DNA, the CDR3 is TGTGCCAGCAGTTCGCACAGGGGACCCACTGAAGCTTTCTTT. The full variable domain, in which reference TRBV5-6 and TRBJ1-1 provide the parts outside the CDR3, is DAGVTQSPTHLIKTRGQQVTLRCSPKSGHDTVSWYQQALGQGPQFIFQYYEEEERQRGNFPDRFSGHQFPNYSSELNVNALLLGDSALYLCASSSHRGPTEAFFGQGTRLTVV.

The CDR3, as DNA: TGTGCCAGTAGTATACGACACCCCCAATATGGCTACACCTTC. Translation gives CASSIRHPQYGYTF. This rearrangement joins TRBV19 to TRBJ1-2; D is unclear. The CDR3 is 14 amino acids. CDR1 is LNHDA, CDR2 SQIVND, per germline (reference sequence). Trimming removed 2 bases at V and 5 bases at J, with 12 bases between.

The V call is TRBV9, the J call TRBJ2-2; D is unresolved. V dropped 4 bases and J dropped 2 bases, with 9 bases sitting between them. CDR1 and CDR2 (germline): SGDLS, YYNGEE. This CDR3 is built from 14 residues. Here the CDR3 DNA reads TGTGCCAGCAGCCCCCAGACCAACACCGGGGAGCTGTTTTTT. Protein sequence: CASSPQTNTGELFF.

This clone occurred once. The chain carries TRBV6-6 and TRBJ1-1, with D unresolved. Trimming shortened V by 4 bases and J by 7 bases, and 19 bases separated the two germline ends. Germline CDR1 MNHNY, CDR2 SVGAGI (reference sequence). This CDR3 region has 15 residues. This CDR3 is CASSSQPRRNDEAFF. As DNA, the CDR3 is TGTGCCAGCAGTTCCCAGCCCCGACGTAATGATGAAGCTTTCTTT.

This chain uses TRBV6-1 with TRBJ1-1; D may be TRBD1 (5 bases). Germline CDR1 is MNHNS and CDR2 is SASEGT. Trimming removed 2 bases at V and 3 bases at J, with 10 bases between. This CDR3 spans 14 amino acids. The CDR3 bases are TGTGCCAGCAGTGAAAGAGGGGTGGACACTGAAGCTTTCTTT. Translating it yields CASSERGVDTEAFF.

This clone was counted a single time. The CDR3 loop is CASSQKRTSGGAPDTQYF. The CDR3 nucleotides read TGCGCCAGCAGCCAAAAACGGACTAGCGGGGGGGCCCCAGATACGCAGTATTTT. The chain couples TRBV4-1 to TRBJ2-3; 15 bases agree with TRBD2. CDR1 is MGHRA, CDR2 YSYEKL, per germline. The CDR3 length is 18 residues. V shed 2 bases, J shed 4 bases, and the junction held 7 bases outside the gene matches.

This sequence joins TRBV5-6 and TRBJ1-2; 7 bases line up with TRBD1. The CDR3 is made up of 14 amino acids. Per germline, CDR1 SGHDT and CDR2 YYEEEE. Trimming at V came to 5 bases and at J to 4 bases, leaving 8 bases not matched to a gene. The CDR3 reads CASRGQGGGYGYTF. Written as DNA, the CDR3 is TGTGCCAGCAGGGGTCAAGGGGGCGGCTATGGCTACACCTTC. Filled out from reference TRBV5-6 and TRBJ1-2, the complete variable domain reads DAGVTQSPTHLIKTRGQQVTLRCSPKSGHDTVSWYQQALGQGPQFIFQYYEEEERQRGNFPDRFSGHQFPNYSSELNVNALLLGDSALYLCASRGQGGGYGYTFGSGTRLTVV.

The table lists this clone with a few counts. The genes are TRBV30 and TRBJ1-2, with 7 bases aligning to TRBD1. CDR1 and CDR2 (germline): GTSNPN, SVGIG (reference sequence). CDR3 length: 12 residues. V shed 1 base, J shed 7 bases, and the junction held 3 bases outside the gene matches. CDR3 region: CAWSAGTAGYTF. CDR3 nucleotide sequence: TGTGCCTGGAGTGCAGGGACAGCTGGCTACACCTTC.

With regard to this clone: The same CDR3 is also encoded by other DNA sequences in this sample. The chain links TRBV6-1 to TRBJ2-7; 8 nucleotides align to TRBD1. The CDR3 sequence is 14 residues long. The germline gives CDR1 MNHNS, CDR2 SASEGT. J lost 0 bases, V lost 6 bases, and 4 bases had no gene match. This CDR3 is CASRGQVSSYEQYF. The CDR3 coding sequence is TGTGCCAGCAGGGGACAGGTCTCCTCCTACGAGCAGTACTTC.